This entry concerns a single T cell receptor (beta chain). The CDR3 covers 13 residues. Germline assignment: CDR1 KGHDR and CDR2 SFDVKD. Trimming took off 5 bases at V and 6 bases at J, with 11 bases between the two ends. These data come from a study of control samples from healthy donors and cancer patients. Here immunoSEQ multiplex PCR was the method, and the copy in TCRdb shows in-frame clones only, minus some. Of 85,000 to 90,000 clones in the sample, about 85% were seen once. V gene TRBV24-1 combines with J gene TRBJ2-3; no clear D. This clonotype was sampled from a middle-aged woman in good health. Sequencing was carried out using blood. The CDR3 coding sequence is TGTGCCACCAGTGCAAGGGATATCGATACGCAGTATTTT. Translating gives CATSARDIDTQYF.